This is a list of T cell receptor beta chains from one sample in a study of OX40 agonist ivuxolimab in advanced cancers. The repertoire was sequenced with immunoSEQ multiplex PCR; TCRdb's copy has only in-frame clones and lacks some. The sample holds some 100,000 clones, around 90% seen once. Sample: CD4+ or CD8+ T cells sorted from blood, taken in a trial of the OX40 agonist ivuxolimab. These receptors all stem from an adult with an advanced solid tumor such as melanoma, head and neck, liver or kidney cancer. CDR3s include the opening cysteine and the closing phenylalanine or tryptophan. D genes are given only for firm matches. Not all rows give a size; the values are once, few, many and, for expanded clones, a class.

size: .; D: .; J: TRBJ2-5; V: TRBV2; DNA: TGTGCCAGCAGTGAGTTTAGTCAAGAGACCCAGTACTTC; CDR3: CASSEFSQETQYF
size: .; D: TRBD1; J: TRBJ1-5; V: TRBV7-9; DNA: TGTGCCAGCAGCTACGACAGGGGGCTCGAACAGCCCCAGCATTTT; CDR3: CASSYDRGLEQPQHF
size: .; D: TRBD1; J: TRBJ1-5; V: TRBV29-1; DNA: TGCAGCGTTGCAGGGGGTCTGGATCAGCCCCAGCATTTT; CDR3: CSVAGGLDQPQHF
size: .; D: TRBD1; J: TRBJ2-7; V: TRBV19; DNA: TGTGCCAGTAGCCGACAGGGGGGGAACGAGCAGTACTTC; CDR3: CASSRQGGNEQYF
size: .; D: .; J: TRBJ1-3; V: TRBV19; DNA: TGTGCCAGTAGTATTGCAGGCGCGGCCCCATCTGGAAACACCATATATTTT; CDR3: CASSIAGAAPSGNTIYF
size: .; D: TRBD2; J: TRBJ2-5; V: TRBV27; DNA: TGTGCCATAGGGAGGGCCGGCGGTCATGCTGGGACCCAGTACTTC; CDR3: CAIGRAGGHAGTQYF
size: few; D: .; J: TRBJ1-1; V: TRBV9; DNA: TGTGCCAGCAGCGTAGGGCTAGGAGACACTGAAGCTTTCTTT; CDR3: CASSVGLGDTEAFF
size: .; D: TRBD2; J: TRBJ2-5; V: TRBV4-1; DNA: TGCGCCAGCAGCCAAGATCCTAGCGGGGCCCTCCAAGAGACCCAGTACTTC; CDR3: CASSQDPSGALQETQYF
size: once; D: TRBD2; J: TRBJ2-1; V: TRBV5-4; DNA: TGTGCCAGCAGCTCACTAGCGGGGGCCAACAATGAGCAGTTCTTC; CDR3: CASSSLAGANNEQFF
size: .; D: TRBD1; J: TRBJ1-5; V: TRBV30; DNA: TGTGCCTGGAGTTCCCAGGGGGCGCACAATCAGCCCCAGCATTTT; CDR3: CAWSSQGAHNQPQHF
size: .; D: .; J: TRBJ2-7; V: TRBV11-2; DNA: TGTGCCAGCAGTCGCCTCGGGACTCTAAACTACGAGCAGTACTTC; CDR3: CASSRLGTLNYEQYF
size: .; D: TRBD2; J: TRBJ2-1; V: TRBV5-1; DNA: TGCGCCAGCACCGGGACTAGCGGGAGTAATGAGCAGTTCTTC; CDR3: CASTGTSGSNEQFF
size: few; D: .; J: TRBJ1-1; V: TRBV10-3; DNA: TGTGCCATGCGCGGGGCAGGGATAAGGACTGAAGCTTTCTTT; CDR3: CAMRGAGIRTEAFF
size: .; D: .; J: TRBJ2-2; V: TRBV9; DNA: TGTGCCAGCAGCGTAGATCCGGGAAACACCGGGGAGCTGTTTTTT; CDR3: CASSVDPGNTGELFF
size: .; D: .; J: TRBJ2-5; V: TRBV5-4; DNA: TGTGCCAGCAGCTTCGGGGGTGGAGAGACCCAGTACTTC; CDR3: CASSFGGGETQYF
size: few; D: .; J: TRBJ1-2; V: TRBV6-1; DNA: TGTGCCAGCAGTGAGGTTCGGGACAATATTTTTGGCTACACCTTC; CDR3: CASSEVRDNIFGYTF
size: once; D: TRBD1; J: TRBJ1-4; V: TRBV5-3; DNA: TGTGCCAGAAGCAGGGACAGGGAGGGTAATGAAAAACTGTTTTTT; CDR3: CARSRDREGNEKLFF
size: few; D: .; J: TRBJ2-7; V: TRBV7-2; DNA: TGTGCCAGCAGCTTGGGCAGGGCTAGCTTATACGAGCAGTACTTC; CDR3: CASSLGRASLYEQYF
size: .; D: .; J: TRBJ2-7; V: TRBV27; DNA: TGTGCCAGCAGTATAACCCGACACCGCTACGAGCAGTACTTC; CDR3: CASSITRHRYEQYF
size: .; D: TRBD1; J: TRBJ2-2; V: TRBV7-3; DNA: TGTGCCAGCAGCTTAGGACAGGGGGCAACGGTCGGGGAGCTGTTTTTT; CDR3: CASSLGQGATVGELFF
size: .; D: .; J: TRBJ1-3; V: TRBV21-1; DNA: TGTGCCAGCAGCAAAGTGGGTCTCTCTGGAAACACCATATATTTT; CDR3: CASSKVGLSGNTIYF
size: few; D: TRBD2; J: TRBJ2-6; V: TRBV4-2; DNA: TGTGCCAGCAGCCAAGCGGACCGGGGGGGTGCTGGGGCCAACGTCCTGACTTTC; CDR3: CASSQADRGGAGANVLTF
size: .; D: TRBD2; J: TRBJ2-6; V: TRBV6-4; DNA: TGTGCCAGCAGTGACTCGGGAGGGGTCGGGGCCAACGTCCTGACTTTC; CDR3: CASSDSGGVGANVLTF
size: .; D: .; J: TRBJ1-2; V: TRBV14; DNA: TGTGCCAGCAGCCAAAAAGGACAGCGACAGCCCCCTACGAATGGCTACACCTTC; CDR3: CASSQKGQRQPPTNGYTF
size: .; D: .; J: TRBJ2-5; V: TRBV10-2; DNA: TGCGCCAGCAGTGCTGTGGCCGGGCCGGAGACCCAGTACTTC; CDR3: CASSAVAGPETQYF
size: .; D: TRBD1; J: TRBJ2-5; V: TRBV6-5; DNA: TGTGCCAGCAGTCCTAGGACAGGGTGGGGGGAGACCCAGTACTTC; CDR3: CASSPRTGWGETQYF
size: .; D: .; J: TRBJ2-7; V: TRBV5-6; DNA: TGTGCCAGCACTCGGGACAAGGGTCCCGAGCAGTACTTC; CDR3: CASTRDKGPEQYF
size: once; D: .; J: TRBJ2-7; V: TRBV13; DNA: TGTGCCAGCAGCTTAGGCGTGTTATACGAGCAGTACTTC; CDR3: CASSLGVLYEQYF
size: .; D: TRBD2; J: TRBJ2-5; V: TRBV9; DNA: TGTGCCAGCAGCGCGGCTAGCGGGAGGAGGGAGACCCAGTACTTC; CDR3: CASSAASGRRETQYF
size: .; D: .; J: TRBJ2-2; V: TRBV7-9; DNA: TGTGCCAGCAGCGAAAGGGGGGTATGGAACACCGGGGAGCTGTTTTTT; CDR3: CASSERGVWNTGELFF
size: .; D: TRBD1; J: TRBJ2-7; V: TRBV19; DNA: TGTGCCAGTAGTCCTACAGGGGGAAGATTCGAGCAGTACTTC; CDR3: CASSPTGGRFEQYF